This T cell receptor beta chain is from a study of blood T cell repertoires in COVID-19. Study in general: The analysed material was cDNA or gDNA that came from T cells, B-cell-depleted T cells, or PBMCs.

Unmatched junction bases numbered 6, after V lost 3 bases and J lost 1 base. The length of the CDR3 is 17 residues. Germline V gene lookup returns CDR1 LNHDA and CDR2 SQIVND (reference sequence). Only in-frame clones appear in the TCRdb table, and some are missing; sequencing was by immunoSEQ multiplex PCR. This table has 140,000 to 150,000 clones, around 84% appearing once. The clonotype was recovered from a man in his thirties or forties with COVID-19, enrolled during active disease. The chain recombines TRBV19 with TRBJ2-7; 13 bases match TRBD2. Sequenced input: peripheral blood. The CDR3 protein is CASSISPGLAGSYEQYF. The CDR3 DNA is TGTGCCAGTAGTATCAGCCCGGGACTAGCGGGATCCTACGAGCAGTACTTC.